The clone carrying this T cell receptor beta chain was counted a few times. Antigen specificity is unknown. Germline V gives CDR1 MNHNY, CDR2 SVGAGI (reference sequence). The length of the CDR3 is 13 residues. The protocol was immunoSEQ multiplex PCR, while the TCRdb copy is restricted to in-frame clones and leaves out a portion. The sample shows 9,500 to 12,000 clones, around four fifths of them seen only once. These data belong to a study of OX40 agonist ivuxolimab in advanced cancers. Background on the study: Three patients responded partially, comprising one with hepatocellular carcinoma and two with cutaneous melanoma.

Anyone with autoimmune disease history or systemic immunosuppression was excluded. Overall study findings and caveats: The expanded peripheral T cells' antigen specificity was not determined.

This chain uses TRBV6-6 with TRBJ2-3; 10 positions match TRBD1. This sample comprised CD4+ or CD8+ T cells sorted from blood, obtained in a trial of the OX40 agonist ivuxolimab. This TCR came from an adult with an advanced solid tumor such as melanoma, head and neck, liver or kidney cancer. The CDR3, as DNA: TGTGGTACCGGGACAGGGGAAACAGATACGCAGTATTTT. Translated, it gives CGTGTGETDTQYF.